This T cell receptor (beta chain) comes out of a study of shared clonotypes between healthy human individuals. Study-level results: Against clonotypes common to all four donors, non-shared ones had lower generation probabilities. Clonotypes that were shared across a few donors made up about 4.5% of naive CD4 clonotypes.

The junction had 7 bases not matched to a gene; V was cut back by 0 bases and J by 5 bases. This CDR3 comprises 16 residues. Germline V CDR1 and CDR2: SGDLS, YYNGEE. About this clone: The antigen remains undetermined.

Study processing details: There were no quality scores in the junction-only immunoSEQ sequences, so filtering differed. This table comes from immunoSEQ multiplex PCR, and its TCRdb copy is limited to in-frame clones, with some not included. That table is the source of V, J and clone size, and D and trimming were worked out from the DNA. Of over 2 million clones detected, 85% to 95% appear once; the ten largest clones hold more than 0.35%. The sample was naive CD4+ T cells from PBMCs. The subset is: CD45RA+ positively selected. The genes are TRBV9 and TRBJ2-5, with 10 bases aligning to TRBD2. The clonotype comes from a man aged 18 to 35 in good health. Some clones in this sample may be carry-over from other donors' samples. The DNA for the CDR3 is TGTGCCAGCAGCGTAGGGGTAGCGGGAGGTTCGGAGACCCAGTACTTC. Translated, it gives CASSVGVAGGSETQYF.